A single sample is the source of the 27 T cell receptor beta chains below, sequenced in a study of blood T cell repertoires in COVID-19. The method was immunoSEQ multiplex PCR; TCRdb's version includes in-frame clones alone and lacks a portion of them. The sample has 160,000 or so clones, 81% seen once. Sequenced input: PBMCs or T cells enriched from blood (not recorded which). These receptors were obtained from a woman aged 40 to 55 with acute COVID-19.

This clone was found a few times. CDR3 amino acids: CASQSDRVTEAFF. The CDR3 DNA sequence: TGTGCCAGTCAATCGGACAGGGTAACTGAAGCTTTCTTT. This sequence joins TRBV2 and TRBJ1-1; 8 bases line up with TRBD1. CDR3 length: 13 amino acids. In germline, CDR1 is SNHLY, CDR2 FYNNEI. Unmatched junction bases numbered 8, after V lost 9 bases and J lost 5 bases.

This chain connects TRBV5-6 to TRBJ1-2; TRBD1 matches at 7 bases. The ends lost 2 bases at V and 4 bases at J; junction bases unmatched: 14. The CDR3 runs to 17 residues. The germline CDR1 and CDR2 sequences are SGHDT and YYEEEE. CDR3 in amino acids: CASSLKTGQIKIYGYTF. CDR3 nucleotides: TGTGCCAGCAGCTTAAAGACGGGACAGATTAAAATCTATGGCTACACCTTC.

The chain carries TRBV21-1 and TRBJ2-7; TRBD1, as called in the table, went unchecked against the DNA. TRBV21-1 is given as a pseudogene. There are 17 residues in the CDR3. The CDR3 sequence: CASSSPMGQGQTYEQYV. DNA for the CDR3: TGTGCCAGCAGCTCCCCGATGGGGCAGGGACAGACGTACGAGCAGTACGTC.

Concerning this clone: At the DNA level, this CDR3 is encoded by other sequences in the same sample as well. The V gene is TRBV20-1, the J gene TRBJ2-7; D is perhaps TRBD2 (5 bases). The CDR3 is 11 amino acids. Germline assignment: CDR1 DFQATT and CDR2 SNEGSKA (reference sequence). The V end was cut by 5 bases, the J end by 7 bases, with 12 bases between. This CDR3 is CSASPSGEQYF. The CDR3 DNA follows: TGCAGTGCTTCCCCTTCGGGGGAGCAGTACTTC.

In nucleotides, the CDR3 is TGTGCCAGTAGTATAGTCGCAGGTAACAATGAGCAGTTCTTC. Translating gives CASSIVAGNNEQFF. This chain uses TRBV19 with TRBJ2-1; D call uncertain. This CDR3 is 14 amino acids long. Germline V gives CDR1 LNHDA, CDR2 SQIVND (reference sequence). Between the trimmed V and J ends, which lost 1 base and 5 bases, there was a span of 9 bases.

The chain has TRBV4-2 and TRBJ2-1; perhaps TRBD2 as D (6 bases). CDR3 length: 15 amino acids. Germline lookup yields CDR1 LGHNA and CDR2 YNFKEQ. V was pared by 3 bases and J by 7 bases, with 16 bases between. The CDR3 bases are TGTGCCAGCAGCCAGAGTCGGGGGTTGGGTAATGAGCAGTTCTTC. Protein sequence: CASSQSRGLGNEQFF.

The chain employs TRBV5-8 and TRBJ2-4; D perhaps matches TRBD1 (6 bases). Trimming stripped 4 bases from V and 9 bases from J, with 14 bases between. Germline CDR1 and CDR2: SGHTS and YDEGEE. The CDR3 has 13 amino acids. CDR3 sequence: CASSQQGMGIQYF. The CDR3 DNA follows: TGTGCCAGCAGCCAGCAGGGGATGGGCATTCAGTACTTC.

The gene calls are TRBV7-3 and TRBJ2-1, with 11 bases identical to TRBD2. There are 16 residues in the CDR3. V trimming: 4 bases; J trimming: 4 bases; junction bases outside the gene matches: 6. The germline V gene encodes CDR1 SGHTA and CDR2 FQGTGA. The CDR3: CASSYQGLADYNEQFF. The CDR3 coding sequence is TGTGCCAGCAGCTACCAGGGACTAGCGGATTACAATGAGCAGTTCTTC.

V is TRBV6-1 and J is TRBJ2-3, with D hard to call. The CDR3 extends over 14 amino acids. Germline V lookup: CDR1 MNHNS, CDR2 SASEGT. With 1 base removed from V and 5 bases from J, the gap between germline ends came to 10 bases. CDR3 amino acids: CASSEDLVLDTQYF. The CDR3 nucleotides are TGTGCCAGCAGTGAAGATCTTGTATTAGATACGCAGTATTTT.

The CDR3 region has the DNA TGTGCCAGCAGCGCGGGACAGGGGGCGAACACAGATACGCAGTATTTT. As protein: CASSAGQGANTDTQYF. V usage is TRBV7-2 and J usage is TRBJ2-3; 12 positions agree with TRBD1. V gave up 5 bases and J gave up 2 bases; unmatched junction bases: 5. The CDR3 has 16 residues. The germline gives CDR1 SGHTA, CDR2 FQGNSA.

V gene TRBV29-1 combines with J gene TRBJ2-5; D not resolved. V was cut by 4 bases and J by 5 bases, with 14 bases left in between. The CDR3 runs to 13 residues. Germline V gives CDR1 SQVTM, CDR2 ANQGSEA. CDR3 DNA sequence: TGCAGCGTTGGCGGCAGCCCCCGGGAGACCCAGTACTTC. Translated, it gives CSVGGSPRETQYF.

The CDR3 loop is CASSHLADREYEQYV. CDR3 nucleotide sequence: TGTGCCAGCAGCCACTTAGCCGACAGGGAATACGAGCAGTACGTC. The chain uses TRBV12-1 and TRBJ2-7; the listed D gene, TRBD1, was not tested against the DNA. TRBV12-1 is tagged as a pseudogene. The CDR3 sequence is 15 residues long.

The chain employs TRBV24-1 and TRBJ2-1, with TRBD2 matching 12 bases. The CDR3 is 16 residues long. The V gene's germline CDR1 is KGHDR and CDR2 SFDVKD. V dropped 4 bases and J dropped 7; count of bases not matched to a gene: 7. As DNA, the CDR3 is TGTGCCACCAGTGACCTGACTAGCGGGAGTTTAAATGAGCAGTTCTTC. This gives the protein CATSDLTSGSLNEQFF.

V and J are TRBV25-1 and TRBJ1-4; D ambiguous. Deletions cut 2 bases from V and 8 bases from J, with 12 bases between. This CDR3 region has 14 residues. The germline CDR1 and CDR2 sequences are MGHDK and SYGVNS. The CDR3: CASSEEGPAEKLFF. The CDR3 DNA reads TGTGCCAGCAGTGAAGAGGGCCCGGCGGAAAAACTGTTTTTT.

The chain is built from TRBV29-1 and TRBJ2-2, with 9 bases identical to TRBD1. Trimming cost V 5 bases and J 6 bases; bases outside gene matches: 4. The germline CDR1 and CDR2 sequences are SQVTM and ANQGSEA. The CDR3 loop spans 13 amino acids. The CDR3 loop is CSVSQGAAGELFF. In nucleotides, the CDR3 is TGCAGCGTTTCACAGGGGGCTGCCGGGGAGCTGTTTTTT.

This chain uses TRBV5-1 with TRBJ1-5; 7 bases line up with TRBD1. The CDR3 extends over 15 amino acids. In germline, CDR1 is SGHRS, CDR2 YFSETQ. The ends lost 2 bases at V and 3 bases at J; junction bases unmatched: 5. CDR3 sequence reads: CASSLTTGFNQPQHF. The CDR3 DNA reads TGCGCCAGCAGCTTAACGACAGGGTTCAATCAGCCCCAGCATTTT.

A few counts support this clone. This chain joins TRBV19 and TRBJ1-1; D remains unclear. In germline, CDR1 is LNHDA, CDR2 SQIVND (reference sequence). V was pared by 7 bases and J by 4 bases, with 13 bases between. The CDR3 is 13 residues long. Here the CDR3 DNA reads TGTGCCAGTACCCTCTCGGCAGGCACTGAAGCTTTCTTT. It specifies CASTLSAGTEAFF. The whole variable domain, remainder taken from reference TRBV19 and TRBJ1-1, is DGGITQSPKYLFRKEGQNVTLSCEQNLNHDAMYWYRQDPGQGLRLIYYSQIVNDFQKGDIAEGYSVSREKKESFPLTVTSAQKNPTAFYLCASTLSAGTEAFFGQGTRLTVV.

V usage is TRBV7-9 and J usage is TRBJ2-3; 8 bases match TRBD1. The CDR3 totals 19 residues. V lost 5 bases and J lost 4; bases outside the gene matches: 20. CDR1 and CDR2 from the germline V gene are SEHNR and FQNEAQ (reference sequence). CDR3 DNA: TGTGCCAGCAGCCCCCCACCCCGGGACAGGCTCACCCAGGCAGATACGCAGTATTTT. This translates into CASSPPPRDRLTQADTQYF. Supplemented by reference TRBV7-9 and TRBJ2-3, the full variable domain reads DTGVSQNPRHKITKRGQNVTFRCDPISEHNRLYWYRQTLGQGPEFLTYFQNEAQLEKSRLLSDRFSAERPKGSFSTLEIQRTEQGDSAMYLCASSPPPRDRLTQADTQYFGPGTRLTVL.

The chain links TRBV4-2 to TRBJ2-1; D gene ambiguous. The ends were cut back, 1 base at V and 0 bases at J, with 10 bases in the middle. CDR1 is LGHNA and CDR2 is YNFKEQ in the germline V gene. The CDR3 extends over 16 amino acids. The CDR3 spells CASSQVARSSYNEQFF. CDR3 DNA sequence: TGTGCCAGCAGCCAAGTAGCACGGAGCTCCTACAATGAGCAGTTCTTC.

This chain connects TRBV9 to TRBJ2-3; possible D gene TRBD2, 6 bases. CDR3 length equals 14 residues. Germline V gene sequence: CDR1 SGDLS, CDR2 YYNGEE. V lost 3 bases, J lost 1 base, and 9 bases lay in between. The CDR3 region has the DNA TGTGCCAGCAGCGAGGGCGGGGGCACAGATACGCAGTATTTT. Its protein product is CASSEGGGTDTQYF.

The chain has TRBV7-9 and TRBJ1-1; no clear D gene. The germline V gene encodes CDR1 SEHNR and CDR2 FQNEAQ (reference sequence). This CDR3 region has 12 residues. V was pared by 3 bases and J by 2 bases, with 4 bases between. The CDR3 bases are TGTGCCAGCAGCTTTACAAACACTGAAGCTTTCTTT. Protein sequence: CASSFTNTEAFF.

J is TRBJ2-2 and V is TRBV7-6; 10 nucleotides align to TRBD2. V dropped 1 base and J dropped 5; count of bases not matched to a gene: 7. The germline CDR1 and CDR2 sequences are SGHVS and FNYEAQ. The CDR3 length is 17 residues. CDR3 coding DNA: TGTGCCAGCAGCTTAGGGGCTAGCGGGAGAGGGACCGGGGAGCTGTTTTTT. It encodes CASSLGASGRGTGELFF.

The chain is built from TRBV7-9 and TRBJ2-5, with 12 positions matching TRBD2. The CDR3 has 17 amino acids. With V trimmed by 2 bases and J by 2 bases, 6 bases remained unmatched. Germline CDR1 SEHNR, CDR2 FQNEAQ (reference sequence). In DNA form, the CDR3 reads TGTGCCAGCAGCTTATTCGGGACTAGCGGGCGGCAAGAGACCCAGTACTTC. It yields the protein CASSLFGTSGRQETQYF.

The chain couples TRBV7-9 to TRBJ1-3, with 12 bases identical to TRBD1. The CDR3 is made up of 18 amino acids. The V and J ends lost 5 bases and 0 bases, in that order; junction bases with no gene match: 8. Germline lookup yields CDR1 SEHNR and CDR2 FQNEAQ (reference sequence). Here the CDR3 reads CASSPGTGGRSSGNTIYF. CDR3 bases: TGTGCCAGCAGCCCCGGGACAGGGGGCCGGAGCTCTGGAAACACCATATATTTT.

The V call is TRBV7-2, the J call TRBJ2-3; no clear D. V lost 1 base and J 2 bases, leaving 7 bases between the germline ends. CDR3 length: 14 amino acids. The germline V gene encodes CDR1 SGHTA and CDR2 FQGNSA. The CDR3 coding sequence is TGTGCCAGCAGCTTAGGAGCGTTCACAGATACGCAGTATTTT. Amino acids: CASSLGAFTDTQYF. The full variable domain, with the rest looked up from reference TRBV7-2 and TRBJ2-3, is GAGVSQSPSNKVTEKGKDVELRCDPISGHTALYWYRQSLGQGLEFLIYFQGNSAPDKSGLPSDRFSAERTGGSVSTLTIQRTQQEDSAVYLCASSLGAFTDTQYFGPGTRLTVL.

This clone was recorded a few times. This chain connects TRBV27 to TRBJ1-4; TRBD1 might be the D (5 bases). V was trimmed by 3 bases and J by 8 bases, leaving 10 bases between them. The length of the CDR3 is 13 residues. Germline assignment: CDR1 MNHEY and CDR2 SMNVEV (reference sequence). The CDR3 DNA reads as TGTGCCAGCAGTTTGGGGGAGGGAGAAAAACTGTTTTTT. Translated: CASSLGEGEKLFF.

The V gene is TRBV5-1, the J gene TRBJ2-2; TRBD1 is a possible D gene (6 bases). Between the trimmed V and J ends, which lost 3 bases and 6 bases, there was a span of 15 bases. Germline V gene sequence: CDR1 SGHRS, CDR2 YFSETQ. The CDR3 is 15 amino acids. CDR3 coding DNA: TGCGCCAGCAGCTCTGGGGGCAGCCCCCCCGGGGAGCTGTTTTTT. The encoded protein is CASSSGGSPPGELFF.